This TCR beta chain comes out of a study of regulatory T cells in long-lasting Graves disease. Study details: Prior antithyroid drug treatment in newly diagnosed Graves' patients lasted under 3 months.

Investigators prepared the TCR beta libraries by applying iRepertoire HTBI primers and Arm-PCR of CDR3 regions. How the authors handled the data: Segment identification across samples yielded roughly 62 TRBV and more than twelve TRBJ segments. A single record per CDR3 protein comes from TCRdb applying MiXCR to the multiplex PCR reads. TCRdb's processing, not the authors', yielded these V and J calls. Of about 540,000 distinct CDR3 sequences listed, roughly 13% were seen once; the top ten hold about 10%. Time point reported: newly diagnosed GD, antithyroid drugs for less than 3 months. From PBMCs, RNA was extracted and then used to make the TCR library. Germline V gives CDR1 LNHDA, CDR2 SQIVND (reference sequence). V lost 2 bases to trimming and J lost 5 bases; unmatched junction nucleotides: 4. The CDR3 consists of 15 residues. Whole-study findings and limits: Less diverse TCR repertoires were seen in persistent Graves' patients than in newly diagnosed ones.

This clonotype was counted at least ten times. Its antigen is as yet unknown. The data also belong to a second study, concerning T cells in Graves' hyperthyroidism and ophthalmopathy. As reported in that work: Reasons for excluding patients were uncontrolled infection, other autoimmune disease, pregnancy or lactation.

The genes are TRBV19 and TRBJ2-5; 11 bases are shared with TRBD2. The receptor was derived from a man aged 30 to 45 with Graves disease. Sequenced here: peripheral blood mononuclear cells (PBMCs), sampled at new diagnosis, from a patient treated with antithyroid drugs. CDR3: CASSITSGRGETQYF. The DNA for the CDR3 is TGTGCCAGTAGTATAACTAGCGGGAGAGGTGAGACCCAGTACTTC.